This T cell receptor (beta chain) was captured in a study of T cell repertoires in cytomegalovirus infection. Study details: Public signatures in TCR beta pointed to CMV infection and matching HLA type. Study observations and caveats: HLA-C-restricted TCR beta clonotypes specific for CMV led the ex vivo response. Summed frequency of public TCR beta families distinguished CMV carriers with the relevant HLA.

Note on this clonotype: The antigen is not known.

This CDR3 is built from 15 residues. With V trimmed by 5 bases and J by 2 bases, 8 bases remained unmatched. Per germline, CDR1 MDHEN and CDR2 SYDVKM. TCRdb called the reads again in MiXCR, with one record for every CDR3 protein. There are 150,000 to 200,000 distinct CDR3 sequences in the sample; less than 9.5% occur only once, and roughly 5% lies in the top ten. The source of this sequence is a human donor in good health (CMV status not recorded). Some clones in this sample may be carry-over from other donors' samples. J is TRBJ2-7 and V is TRBV28, with 8 bases matching TRBD2. The specimen sequenced was PBMCs. This chain's CDR3 is CASSTMGLGTYEQYF. For the CDR3, the DNA is TGTGCCAGCAGTACTATGGGACTAGGGACCTACGAGCAGTACTTC.